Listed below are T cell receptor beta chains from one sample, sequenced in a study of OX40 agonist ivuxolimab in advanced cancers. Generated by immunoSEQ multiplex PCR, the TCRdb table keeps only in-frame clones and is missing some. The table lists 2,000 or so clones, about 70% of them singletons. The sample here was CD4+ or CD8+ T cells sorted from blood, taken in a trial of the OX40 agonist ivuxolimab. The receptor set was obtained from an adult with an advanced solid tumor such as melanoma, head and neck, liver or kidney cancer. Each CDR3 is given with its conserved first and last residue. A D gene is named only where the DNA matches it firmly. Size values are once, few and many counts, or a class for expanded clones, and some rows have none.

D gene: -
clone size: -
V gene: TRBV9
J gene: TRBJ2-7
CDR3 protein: CASSVGDSYEQYF
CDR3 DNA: TGTGCCAGCAGCGTAGGAGATTCCTACGAGCAGTACTTC

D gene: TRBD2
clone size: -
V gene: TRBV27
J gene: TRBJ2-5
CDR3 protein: CASISREEEVEFQETQYF
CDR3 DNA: TGTGCCAGCATCTCGCGGGAGGAGGAGGTTGAATTCCAAGAGACCCAGTACTTC

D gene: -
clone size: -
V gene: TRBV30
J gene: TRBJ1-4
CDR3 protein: CAWREETEKLFF
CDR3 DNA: TGTGCCTGGAGAGAAGAGACCGAAAAACTGTTTTTT

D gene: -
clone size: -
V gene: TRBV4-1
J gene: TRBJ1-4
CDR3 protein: CASSLDLYRANEKLFF
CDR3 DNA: TGCGCCAGCAGCTTAGACCTCTACAGAGCTAATGAAAAACTGTTTTTT

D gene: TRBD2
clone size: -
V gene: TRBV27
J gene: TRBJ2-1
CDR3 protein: CASSGLADYNEQFF
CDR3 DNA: TGTGCCAGCAGCGGACTAGCGGATTACAATGAGCAGTTCTTC

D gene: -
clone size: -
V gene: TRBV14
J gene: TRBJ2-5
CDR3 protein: CASSQGMVQETQYF
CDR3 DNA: TGTGCCAGCAGCCAAGGAATGGTCCAAGAGACCCAGTACTTC

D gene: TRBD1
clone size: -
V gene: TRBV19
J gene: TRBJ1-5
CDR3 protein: CASSDRGWSQPQHF
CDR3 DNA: TGTGCCAGTAGTGACAGGGGCTGGAGTCAGCCCCAGCATTTT

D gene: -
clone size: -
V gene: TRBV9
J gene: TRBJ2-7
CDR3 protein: CASSVASQGREQYF
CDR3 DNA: TGTGCCAGCAGCGTCGCGTCACAGGGTCGCGAGCAGTACTTC

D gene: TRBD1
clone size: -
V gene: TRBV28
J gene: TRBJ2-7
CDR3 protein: CASSAQRRTGERVCEQYF
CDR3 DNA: TGTGCCAGCAGCGCGCAAAGGAGGACAGGGGAAAGGGTTTGCGAGCAGTACTTC

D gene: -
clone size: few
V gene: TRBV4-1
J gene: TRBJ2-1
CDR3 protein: CASSQDVPGTAGNEQFF
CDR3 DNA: TGCGCCAGCAGCCAAGACGTTCCCGGGACGGCGGGAAATGAGCAGTTCTTC

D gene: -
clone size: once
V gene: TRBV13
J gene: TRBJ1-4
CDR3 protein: CASSLGRPATNEKLFF
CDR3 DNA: TGTGCCAGCAGCTTAGGCAGGCCCGCAACTAATGAAAAACTGTTTTTT

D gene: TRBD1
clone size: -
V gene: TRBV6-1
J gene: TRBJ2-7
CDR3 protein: CASSEAPDRAEEQYF
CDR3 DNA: TGTGCCAGCAGTGAGGCTCCGGACAGGGCTGAAGAGCAGTACTTC

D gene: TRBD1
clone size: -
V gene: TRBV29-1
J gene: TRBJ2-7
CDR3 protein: CSVSGTGLDEQYF
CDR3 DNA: TGCAGCGTTTCCGGGACAGGGCTTGACGAGCAGTACTTC

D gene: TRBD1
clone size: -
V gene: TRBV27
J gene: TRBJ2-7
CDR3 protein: CASSWTGGSYEQYF
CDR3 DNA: TGTGCCAGCAGTTGGACAGGGGGGTCCTACGAGCAGTACTTC

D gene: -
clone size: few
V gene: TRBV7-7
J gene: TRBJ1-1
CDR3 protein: CASSPSDLNTEAFF
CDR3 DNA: TGTGCTAGCAGTCCGAGTGACTTGAACACTGAAGCTTTCTTT

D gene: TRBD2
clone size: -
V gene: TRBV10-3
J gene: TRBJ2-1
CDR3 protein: CAISSPGLVNEQFF
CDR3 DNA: TGTGCCATCAGTTCCCCGGGACTAGTTAATGAGCAGTTCTTC

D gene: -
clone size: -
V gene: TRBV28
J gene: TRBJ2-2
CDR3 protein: CASSPLTGELFF
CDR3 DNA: TGTGCCAGCAGTCCCCTAACCGGGGAGCTGTTTTTT

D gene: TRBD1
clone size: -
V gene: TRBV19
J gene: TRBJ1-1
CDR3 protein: CASSISQGAFTEAFF
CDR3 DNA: TGTGCCAGTAGTATATCGCAGGGGGCTTTCACTGAAGCTTTCTTT

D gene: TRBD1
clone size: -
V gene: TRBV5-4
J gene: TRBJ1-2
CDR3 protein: CASSLEARGHGYTF
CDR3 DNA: TGTGCCAGCAGCTTGGAGGCCAGGGGGCACGGCTACACCTTC

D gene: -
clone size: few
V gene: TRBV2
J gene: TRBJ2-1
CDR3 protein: CASSTRGLADREQFF
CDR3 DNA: TGTGCCAGCAGCACGAGGGGCCTCGCAGATCGCGAGCAGTTCTTC

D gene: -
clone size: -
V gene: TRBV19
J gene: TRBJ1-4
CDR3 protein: CASSPDSGFPTNEKLFF
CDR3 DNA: TGTGCCAGTAGTCCAGACAGCGGTTTTCCAACTAATGAAAAACTGTTTTTT

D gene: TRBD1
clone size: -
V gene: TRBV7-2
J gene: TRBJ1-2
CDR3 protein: CASSWGQGARGYTF
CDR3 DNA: TGTGCCAGCAGCTGGGGACAGGGGGCGCGAGGCTACACCTTC

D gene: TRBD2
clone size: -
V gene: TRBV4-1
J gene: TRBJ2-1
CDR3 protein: CASSQDWSGSINEQFF
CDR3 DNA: TGCGCCAGCAGCCAAGATTGGAGCGGGAGTATTAATGAGCAGTTCTTC

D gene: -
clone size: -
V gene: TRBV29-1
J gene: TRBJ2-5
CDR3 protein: CSVEGASQETQYF
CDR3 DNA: TGCAGCGTTGAAGGCGCTAGCCAAGAGACCCAGTACTTC

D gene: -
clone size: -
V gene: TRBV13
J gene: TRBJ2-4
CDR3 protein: CASSLRGVKNIQYF
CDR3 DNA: TGTGCCAGCAGCTTACGAGGAGTCAAAAACATTCAGTACTTC

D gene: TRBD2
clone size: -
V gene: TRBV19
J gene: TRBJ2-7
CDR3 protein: CASSPGGAYEQYF
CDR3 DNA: TGTGCCAGCTCCCCGGGGGGGGCCTACGAGCAGTACTTC

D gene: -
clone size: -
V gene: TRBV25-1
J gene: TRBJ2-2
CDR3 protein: CASKATGELFF
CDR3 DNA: TGTGCCAGCAAAGCGACCGGGGAGCTGTTTTTT

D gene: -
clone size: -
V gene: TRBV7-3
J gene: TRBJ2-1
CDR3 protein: CASSLGLATHNEQFF
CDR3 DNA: TGTGCCAGCAGCTTAGGGTTAGCGACCCACAATGAGCAGTTCTTC

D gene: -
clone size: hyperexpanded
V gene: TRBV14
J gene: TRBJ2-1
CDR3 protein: CASSQDLVAGDNEQFF
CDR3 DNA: TGTGCCAGCAGCCAAGATCTCGTGGCAGGGGATAATGAGCAGTTCTTC

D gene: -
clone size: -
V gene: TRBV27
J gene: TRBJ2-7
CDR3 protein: CASSLKGGAYEQYF
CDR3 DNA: TGTGCCAGCAGTTTAAAAGGCGGAGCCTACGAGCAGTACTTC

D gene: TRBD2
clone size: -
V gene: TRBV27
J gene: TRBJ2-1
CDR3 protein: CASSSLAGLGDEQFF
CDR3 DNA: TGTGCCAGCAGTTCGCTAGCGGGATTAGGGGATGAGCAGTTCTTC

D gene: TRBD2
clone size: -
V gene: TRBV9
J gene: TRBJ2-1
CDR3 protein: CASSVSGSPPNEQFF
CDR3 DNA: TGTGCCAGCAGCGTTAGCGGGAGCCCCCCCAATGAGCAGTTCTTC

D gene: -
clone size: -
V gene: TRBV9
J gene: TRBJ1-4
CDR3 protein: CASNSPREDEKLFF
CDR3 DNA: TGTGCCAGCAACTCCCCACGGGAGGATGAAAAACTGTTTTTT

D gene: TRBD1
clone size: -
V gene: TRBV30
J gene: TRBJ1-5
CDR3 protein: CAWPDRAGYSNQPQHF
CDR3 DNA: TGTGCCTGGCCAGACAGGGCGGGGTATAGCAATCAGCCCCAGCATTTT

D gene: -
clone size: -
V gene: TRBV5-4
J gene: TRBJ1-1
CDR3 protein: CASSLLGTEAFF
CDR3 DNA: TGTGCCAGCAGCTTGCTCGGCACTGAAGCTTTCTTT

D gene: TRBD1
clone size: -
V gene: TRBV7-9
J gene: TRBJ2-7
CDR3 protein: CASSSTGPGEQYF
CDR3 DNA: TGTGCCAGCAGCTCGACAGGGCCTGGGGAGCAGTACTTC

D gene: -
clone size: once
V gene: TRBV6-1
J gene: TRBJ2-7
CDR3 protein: CASSDYSRPETYEQYF
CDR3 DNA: TGTGCCAGCAGTGACTACTCACGACCGGAGACCTACGAGCAGTACTTC

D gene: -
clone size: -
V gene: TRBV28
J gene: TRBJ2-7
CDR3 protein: CASRQPGGLGQYF
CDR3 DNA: TGTGCCAGCAGGCAGCCCGGGGGACTCGGGCAGTACTTC

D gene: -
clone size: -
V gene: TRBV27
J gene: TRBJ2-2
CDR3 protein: CASSLSGFGGELFF
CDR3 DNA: TGTGCCAGCAGTTTATCCGGGTTCGGCGGGGAGCTGTTTTTT

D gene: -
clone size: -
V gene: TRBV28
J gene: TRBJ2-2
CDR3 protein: CASSSSSNTGELFF
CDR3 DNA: TGTGCCAGCAGTTCCTCCTCGAACACCGGGGAGCTGTTTTTT

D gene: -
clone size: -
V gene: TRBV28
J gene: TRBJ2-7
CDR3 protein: CASQGGYEQYF
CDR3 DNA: TGTGCCAGCCAAGGAGGCTACGAGCAGTACTTC

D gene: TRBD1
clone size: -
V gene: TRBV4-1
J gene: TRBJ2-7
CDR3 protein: CASSQVPGQGAYEQYF
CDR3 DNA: TGCGCCAGCAGCCAGGTACCGGGACAGGGGGCCTACGAGCAGTACTTC

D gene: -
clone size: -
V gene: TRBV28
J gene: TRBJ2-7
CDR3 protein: CASSLNPFYEQYF
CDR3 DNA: TGTGCCAGCAGTTTGAACCCTTTCTACGAGCAGTACTTC